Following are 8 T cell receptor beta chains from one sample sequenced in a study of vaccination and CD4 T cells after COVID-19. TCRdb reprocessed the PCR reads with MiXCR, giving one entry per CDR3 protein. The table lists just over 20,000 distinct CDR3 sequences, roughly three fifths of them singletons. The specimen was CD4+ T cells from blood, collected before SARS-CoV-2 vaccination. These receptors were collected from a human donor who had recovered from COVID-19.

Here the CDR3 DNA reads TGTGCCAGCACAGTGCAGGGCGGGAGCATCGAGACCCAGTACTTC. Its protein is CASTVQGGSIETQYF. The chain combines TRBV28 with TRBJ2-5, with 7 bases matching TRBD2. With V trimmed by 7 bases and J by 5 bases, 13 bases remained unmatched. Germline V gene data show CDR1 as MDHEN and CDR2 as SYDVKM. CDR3 size: 15 residues.

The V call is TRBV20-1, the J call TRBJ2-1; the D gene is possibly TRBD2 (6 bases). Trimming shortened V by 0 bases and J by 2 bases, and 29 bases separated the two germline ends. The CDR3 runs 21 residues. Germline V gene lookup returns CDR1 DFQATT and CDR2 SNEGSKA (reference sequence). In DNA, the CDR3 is TGCAGTGCTAGAGATCAACGGGGCGCAGGGATCGGGAGTGTGGCCTACAATGAGCAGTTCTTC. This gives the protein CSARDQRGAGIGSVAYNEQFF.

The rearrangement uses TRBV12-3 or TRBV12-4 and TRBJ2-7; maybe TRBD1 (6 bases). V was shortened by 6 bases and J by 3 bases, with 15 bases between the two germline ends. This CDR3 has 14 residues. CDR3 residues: CASSRTVGDYEQYF. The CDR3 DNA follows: TGTGCCAGCAGCCGGACAGTAGGGGACTACGAGCAGTACTTC.

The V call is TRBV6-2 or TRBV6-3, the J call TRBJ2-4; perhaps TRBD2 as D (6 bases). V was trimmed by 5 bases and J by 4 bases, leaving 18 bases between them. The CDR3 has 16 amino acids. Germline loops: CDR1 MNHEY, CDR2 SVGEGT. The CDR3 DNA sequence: TGTGCCAGCAGTGATCCGGGACTCCGATCTAAAAACATTCAGTACTTC. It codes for CASSDPGLRSKNIQYF.

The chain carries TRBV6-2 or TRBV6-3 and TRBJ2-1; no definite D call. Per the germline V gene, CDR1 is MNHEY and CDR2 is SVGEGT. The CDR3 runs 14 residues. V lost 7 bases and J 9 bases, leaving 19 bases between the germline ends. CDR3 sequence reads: CASKAPRRSAEQFF. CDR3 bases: TGTGCCAGCAAGGCTCCCCGACGGTCGGCTGAGCAGTTCTTC.

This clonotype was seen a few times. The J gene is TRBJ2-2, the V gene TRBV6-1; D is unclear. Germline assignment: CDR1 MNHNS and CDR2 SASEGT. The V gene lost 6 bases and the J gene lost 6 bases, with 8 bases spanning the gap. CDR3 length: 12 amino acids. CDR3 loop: CASRPQAGELFF. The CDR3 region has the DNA TGTGCCAGCAGGCCTCAGGCCGGGGAGCTGTTTTTT.

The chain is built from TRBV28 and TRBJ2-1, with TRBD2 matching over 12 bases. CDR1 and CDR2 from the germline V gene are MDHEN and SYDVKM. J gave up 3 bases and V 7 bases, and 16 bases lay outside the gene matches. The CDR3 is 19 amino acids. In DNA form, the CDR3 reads TGTGCCAGCATACTTTCTCCGGGACTAGCGGGCACTAACTACAATGAGCAGTTCTTC. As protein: CASILSPGLAGTNYNEQFF.

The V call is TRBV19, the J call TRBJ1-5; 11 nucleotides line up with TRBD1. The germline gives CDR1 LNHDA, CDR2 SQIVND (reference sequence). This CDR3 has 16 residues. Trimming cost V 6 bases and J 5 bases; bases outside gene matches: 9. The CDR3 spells CASRLSGTGGHQPQHF. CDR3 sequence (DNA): TGTGCCAGTAGGCTTTCCGGGACAGGGGGACATCAGCCCCAGCATTTT.